A selection of T cell receptor beta chains follows, all from one sample in a study of blood T cell repertoires in COVID-19. The assay was immunoSEQ multiplex PCR, and TCRdb's table has in-frame clones only and misses some. The sample yields under 300,000 clones, around 90% seen once. The sequenced sample consisted of peripheral blood. The receptors come from a woman in her twenties or thirties with acute or convalescent COVID-19. The CDR3 runs from the conserved cysteine through the conserved F or W. A D gene is named only where the DNA matches it firmly. Clone size is shown for a subset of rows, as once, few, many or a class of expanded clone.

V	size	J	D	CDR3	DNA
TRBV18	NA	TRBJ1-1	TRBD1	CASSQTGTGGSAFF	TGTGCCAGCTCGCAGACCGGGACAGGGGGGTCTGCTTTCTTT
TRBV3-1/TRBV3-2	NA	TRBJ1-1	TRBD1	CASSPPTGANTEAFF	TGTGCCAGCAGCCCACCGACAGGGGCAAACACTGAAGCTTTCTTT
TRBV30	NA	TRBJ2-3	NA	CAWSGSAGTQYF	TGTGCCTGGAGTGGTTCCGCGGGTACGCAGTATTTT
TRBV10-3	NA	TRBJ2-4	TRBD2	CAISGGTSEKNIQYF	TGTGCCATCAGCGGGGGGACTAGCGAAAAAAACATTCAGTACTTC
TRBV7-9	few	TRBJ2-1	NA	CASTWGGREQFF	TGTGCCAGCACCTGGGGGGGGCGTGAGCAGTTCTTC
TRBV27	few	TRBJ1-1	NA	CASSPGAGLATFF	TGTGCCAGCAGTCCCGGTGCAGGGTTGGCGACTTTCTTT
TRBV21-1	NA	TRBJ2-3	NA	CASSNQGTRDTDTQYF	TGTGCCAGCAGCAATCAGGGGACAAGGGACACAGATACGCAGTATTTT
TRBV6-5	NA	TRBJ2-7	NA	CASQRSPSLYEQYF	TGTGCCAGCCAACGCTCCCCTTCCCTATACGAGCAGTACTTC
TRBV6-2/TRBV6-3	NA	TRBJ2-3	TRBD1	CASSYSRRTGVATQYF	TGTGCCAGCAGTTACTCGAGAAGGACAGGGGTCGCGACGCAGTATTTT
TRBV19	NA	TRBJ2-7	TRBD2	CASSTSLADYEQYF	TGTGCCAGCAGTACGTCCCTAGCGGATTACGAGCAGTACTTC
TRBV21-1	NA	TRBJ1-2	NA	CASSPKGRAGDYGYTF	TGTGCCAGCAGCCCTAAAGGCAGGGCAGGGGACTATGGCTACACCTTC
TRBV2	NA	TRBJ2-7	NA	CASSESTLPYEQYF	TGTGCCAGCAGTGAATCTACGCTCCCTTACGAGCAGTACTTC